These T cell receptor beta chains were read from a single sample in a study of TIL therapy for anti-PD-1-resistant metastatic lung cancer. Using immunoSEQ multiplex PCR, the repertoire was profiled, and TCRdb retains in-frame clones only, with some absent. The sample holds about 50,000 clones; just over 70% are singletons and the top ten take about 6%. The sequencing here drew on tumor tissue, taken at baseline. The receptor set was obtained from a person between 25 and 79 years old with non-small cell lung cancer. The CDR3 runs from the conserved cysteine through the conserved F or W. The order of the fields is V gene, CDR3 protein.

V: TRBV10-3
CDR3: CAISSGERSYNEQFF

V: TRBV5-1
CDR3: CASSTRDRSYGYTF

V: TRBV9
CDR3: CASSVSPQLNTGELFF

V: TRBV7-9
CDR3: CASSPGQGFSEAFF

V: TRBV2
CDR3: CASSVTSGRPLTDTQYF

V: TRBV6-5
CDR3: CASNRFGARSYEQYF

V: TRBV6-5
CDR3: CASSETWGGVEQFF

V: TRBV30
CDR3: CAWSPKETQYF

V: TRBV6-5
CDR3: CASSYSTGLVHSEQYF

V: TRBV10-1
CDR3: CASSEGGDTQYF

V: TRBV6-1
CDR3: CASGGVPYEQYF

V: TRBV6-1
CDR3: CASSVAGGFASGELFF

V: TRBV4-1
CDR3: CASSPAGTRFTDTQYF

V: TRBV19
CDR3: CASSIGGQASYTF

V: TRBV4-2
CDR3: CASSQKFPGTSGDPTGELFF

V: TRBV30
CDR3: CAWRLSGSYNEQFF

V: TRBV6-5
CDR3: CASKQASGNTIYF

V: TRBV11-3
CDR3: CASSLSGGNEQFF

V: TRBV7-7
CDR3: CASSLGVQPQETQYF

V: TRBV10-3
CDR3: CAISDMETQYF

V: TRBV25-1
CDR3: CATERGGATNTGELFF

V: TRBV7-2
CDR3: CASSLAAGSGYGYTF

V: TRBV30
CDR3: CAWSDSGASGAFF

V: TRBV20-1
CDR3: CSARTRETQYF

V: TRBV28
CDR3: CASSHTEQYF

V: TRBV19
CDR3: CASSIQGGEQYF

V: TRBV5-6
CDR3: CASSHYRERYTGELFF

V: TRBV4-1
CDR3: CASSLDRGLNYGYTF

V: TRBV2
CDR3: CASTVTSGGANTGELFF

V: TRBV7-6
CDR3: CASSLNSGYEQYF

V: TRBV11-2
CDR3: CASSRTSGGVPSSTDTQYF

V: TRBV27
CDR3: CASKTGGQNIQYF

V: TRBV7-8
CDR3: CASSLSGYEQYF

V: TRBV11-3
CDR3: CASGEPGDTQYF

V: TRBV7-9
CDR3: CASSLVGSGAFF

V: TRBV5-1
CDR3: CASSLSVRTYEQYF

V: TRBV7-2
CDR3: CASSLTLGSNQPQHF

V: TRBV6-5
CDR3: CATLAGGSYEQYF

V: TRBV7-9
CDR3: CASSFFGRNQPQHF

V: TRBV19
CDR3: CGTQGQVAGELFF

V: TRBV10-2
CDR3: CATSRSGQNYGYTF

V: TRBV11-3
CDR3: CASSLAFKDNSPLHF

V: TRBV5-1
CDR3: CASSARLAGRSSYNEQFF

V: TRBV7-2
CDR3: CASSPFMSASTDTQYF

V: TRBV11-2
CDR3: CASSLGQGAEAFF

V: TRBV5-1
CDR3: CASSLTSGADTQYF

V: TRBV4-2
CDR3: CASSPSAAGNQPQHF

V: TRBV7-9
CDR3: CASSRLAPSSYNEQFF

V: TRBV11-3
CDR3: CASTRGGSNEQFF

V: TRBV5-4
CDR3: CASSATGGGYEQYF

V: TRBV6-5
CDR3: CASRPSGTEAFF

V: TRBV30
CDR3: CAWSVGWGTEAFF

V: TRBV5-4
CDR3: CASSSRPRNEKLFF

V: TRBV7-2
CDR3: CASSDGQGPDTQYF

V: TRBV19
CDR3: CASSPLALNTEAFF

V: TRBV6-1
CDR3: CASVWAGTNTGELFF